This passage covers 29 T cell receptor beta chains from one sample sequenced in a study of T-cell memory formation after mild COVID-19. Via MiXCR, TCRdb re-called the 5' RACE reads, giving one row per CDR3 protein. Counted here are some 48,000 distinct CDR3 sequences, 10% to 15% occurring once; the ten biggest clones make up 24%. Sequenced sample: PBMCs or a T cell subset sorted from them (not recorded which). The source of these receptors is a man between 18 and 29 years old who had mild COVID-19 (a few samples of this study predate the infection). Cell type and time point are not known.

This chain links TRBV6-5 with TRBJ1-2; 10 bases fit TRBD1. V lost 5 bases to trimming and J lost 7 bases; unmatched junction nucleotides: 10. The CDR3 extends over 15 amino acids. The germline V gene encodes CDR1 MNHEY and CDR2 SVGAGI. The CDR3 here is CASSLRATGGLGYTF. CDR3 sequence (DNA): TGTGCCAGCAGTCTCCGGGCGACAGGGGGCCTTGGCTACACCTTC.

A few counts support this clonotype. The chain has TRBV20-1 and TRBJ2-1; D not certain. Germline values: CDR1 DFQATT, CDR2 SNEGSKA (reference sequence). The CDR3 runs to 13 residues. Between the trimmed V and J ends, which lost 5 bases and 0 bases, there was a span of 8 bases. The CDR3 DNA sequence: TGCAGTGCTCTCGGATTCTCCTACAATGAGCAGTTCTTC. Residues: CSALGFSYNEQFF.

This clonotype came up a few times. Here the CDR3 reads CAISESDRGDTQYF. The CDR3 DNA sequence: TGTGCCATCAGTGAGTCTGATAGGGGAGATACGCAGTATTTT. The V call is TRBV10-3, the J call TRBJ2-3; possibly TRBD1 for D (5 bases). The V gene's germline CDR1 is ENHRY and CDR2 SYGVKD. The CDR3 has 14 residues. The V and J ends lost 0 bases and 5 bases respectively, with 9 bases between them.

The chain uses TRBV20-1 and TRBJ2-1; 8 nucleotides line up with TRBD2. The V segment lost 3 bases and the J segment 8 bases; nucleotides outside the gene matches: 9. The CDR3 loop spans 14 amino acids. The V gene's germline CDR1 is DFQATT and CDR2 SNEGSKA (reference sequence). The DNA of the CDR3 is TGCAGTGCTAGTTTTAGGAGCGGGGGTGATGAGCAGTTCTTC. Its protein is CSASFRSGGDEQFF.

This clonotype was recorded at least ten times. The rearrangement links TRBV27 to TRBJ1-2; 8 bases fit TRBD1. CDR3 size: 13 residues. CDR1 is MNHEY, CDR2 SMNVEV, per germline (reference sequence). V trimming: 6 bases; J trimming: 6 bases; junction bases outside the gene matches: 6. The CDR3 DNA follows: TGTGCCAGCAGGCGGACAGGGAGGGATGGCTACACCTTC. Its protein product is CASRRTGRDGYTF.

V and J are TRBV6-6 and TRBJ2-5; 9 bases agree with TRBD2. V trimming: 6 bases; J trimming: 2 bases; junction bases outside the gene matches: 7. The CDR3 is made up of 15 amino acids. CDR1 and CDR2 from the germline V gene are MNHNY and SVGAGI (reference sequence). CDR3 sequence (DNA): TGTGCCAGCAGGCCTCGACTAGCGGTTCAAGAGACCCAGTACTTC. As protein: CASRPRLAVQETQYF.

This clonotype was picked up a small number of times. The rearrangement uses TRBV20-1 and TRBJ1-2; 12 nucleotides align to TRBD1. The germline V gene has CDR1 DFQATT and CDR2 SNEGSKA (reference sequence). J was trimmed by 3 bases and V by 2 bases; bases with no gene match: 7. The CDR3 has 16 amino acids. CDR3 residues: CSARLGTGGDDYGYTF. In DNA form, the CDR3 reads TGCAGTGCTAGACTCGGGACAGGGGGCGATGACTATGGCTACACCTTC.

Only a few counts were recorded for this clonotype. The CDR3 region has the DNA TGCGCCAGCGGACAGGATAACTATGGCTACACCTTC. Translating gives CASGQDNYGYTF. The rearrangement uses TRBV5-1 and TRBJ1-2; 7 bases agree with TRBD1. The CDR3 sequence is 12 residues long. The germline gives CDR1 SGHRS, CDR2 YFSETQ. Germline trimming cut 7 bases from V and 1 base from J; bases unmatched to any gene: 1.

This clonotype was recorded many times. This chain uses TRBV5-6 with TRBJ2-3; D gene uncertain. V gave up 4 bases and J gave up 1 base, with 25 bases separating them. CDR1 and CDR2 from the germline V gene are SGHDT and YYEEEE. The length of the CDR3 is 19 residues. The CDR3 loop is CASSPDVVRPPWGTDTQYF. The CDR3 region has the DNA TGTGCCAGCAGCCCGGATGTGGTACGACCGCCCTGGGGCACAGATACGCAGTATTTT. The whole variable domain, filled in from reference TRBV5-6 and TRBJ2-3, reads DAGVTQSPTHLIKTRGQQVTLRCSPKSGHDTVSWYQQALGQGPQFIFQYYEEEERQRGNFPDRFSGHQFPNYSSELNVNALLLGDSALYLCASSPDVVRPPWGTDTQYFGPGTRLTVL.

V gene TRBV4-1 combines with J gene TRBJ1-4; no clear D gene. CDR3 length: 15 amino acids. In germline, CDR1 is MGHRA, CDR2 YSYEKL. Trimming took off 0 bases at V and 8 bases at J, with 13 bases between the two ends. The CDR3 loop is CASSQDPAVDEKLFF. CDR3 sequence (DNA): TGCGCCAGCAGCCAAGATCCGGCAGTTGACGAAAAACTGTTTTTT.

Many counts were recorded for this clonotype. The rearrangement links TRBV5-1 to TRBJ2-3, with a tentative D call TRBD2 (6 bases). This CDR3 has 15 amino acids. The germline V gene has CDR1 SGHRS and CDR2 YFSETQ. V lost 0 bases to trimming and J lost 1 base, with 9 bases between them. Here the CDR3 DNA reads TGCGCCAGCAGCTTGGTTCCGGGGGGCACAGATACGCAGTATTTT. It specifies CASSLVPGGTDTQYF.

The chain employs TRBV7-9 and TRBJ2-7, with no clear D. CDR1 is SEHNR, CDR2 FQNEAQ, per germline (reference sequence). There are 14 residues in the CDR3. V dropped 3 bases and J dropped 5 bases, with 14 bases sitting between them. The CDR3 reads CASSFEGPGDEQYV. In DNA form, the CDR3 reads TGTGCCAGCAGCTTTGAAGGACCCGGCGACGAGCAGTACGTC.

The sample holds a few counts of this clonotype. The rearrangement links TRBV7-2 to TRBJ2-5; 8 bases are shared with TRBD1. J lost 5 bases, V lost 1 base, and 3 bases had no gene match. The length of the CDR3 is 14 residues. Germline CDR1 reads SGHTA; CDR2 reads FQGNSA. CDR3 DNA sequence: TGTGCCAGCAGCTTAGGTACAGGGGGTGAGACCCAGTACTTC. Translation gives CASSLGTGGETQYF.

The table lists this clonotype with a few counts. The rearrangement links TRBV7-9 to TRBJ2-2; D not resolved. V was pared by 2 bases and J by 2 bases, with 9 bases between. Germline V gene lookup returns CDR1 SEHNR and CDR2 FQNEAQ (reference sequence). This CDR3 region has 15 residues. In DNA form, the CDR3 reads TGTGCCAGCAGCTTACTAGGATCTAACACCGGGGAGCTGTTTTTT. Protein product: CASSLLGSNTGELFF.

This clonotype was detected only a few times. The chain is built from TRBV20-1 and TRBJ1-5; TRBD1 agrees at 7 bases. The CDR3 totals 16 residues. V shed 4 bases and J 4 bases; nucleotides not matched to a gene: 13. Germline lookup yields CDR1 DFQATT and CDR2 SNEGSKA (reference sequence). CDR3 sequence: CSATLRQGSSNQPQHF. The CDR3 coding sequence is TGCAGTGCTACGCTAAGACAGGGAAGTTCTAATCAGCCCCAGCATTTT.

The chain links TRBV30 to TRBJ1-3; D might be TRBD1 (5 bases). The V gene lost 3 bases and the J gene lost 2 bases, with 11 bases spanning the gap. This CDR3 has 14 residues. The germline CDR1 and CDR2 sequences are GTSNPN and SVGIG (reference sequence). CDR3 region: CAWRGRGAGNTIYF. The CDR3 nucleotides read TGTGCCTGGAGGGGGCGAGGGGCTGGAAACACCATATATTTT.

V usage is TRBV12-3 or TRBV12-4 and J usage is TRBJ1-2, with D uncertain. Between the trimmed V and J ends, which lost 3 bases and 3 bases, there was a span of 11 bases. This CDR3 region has 14 residues. The CDR3 coding sequence is TGTGCCAGCAGTTTTAATCCAGAGTACTATGGCTACACCTTC. Translated, it gives CASSFNPEYYGYTF.

This clonotype was seen many times. CDR3 amino acids: CAISESGVPGSPLHF. In nucleotides, the CDR3 is TGTGCCATCAGTGAGTCGGGGGTTCCAGGTTCACCCCTCCACTTT. This rearrangement joins TRBV10-3 to TRBJ1-6; the D gene is possibly TRBD1 (5 bases). In germline, CDR1 is ENHRY, CDR2 SYGVKD. Trimming removed 0 bases at V and 9 bases at J, with 12 bases between. The CDR3 extends over 15 amino acids.

The chain uses TRBV4-2 and TRBJ2-1; D not resolved. Germline lookup yields CDR1 LGHNA and CDR2 YNFKEQ. This CDR3 comprises 15 residues. The ends were cut back, 0 bases at V and 4 bases at J, with 10 bases in the middle. The CDR3 DNA reads as TGTGCCAGCAGCCAAGAAAGGACCGCGTACAATGAGCAGTTCTTC. Encoded protein: CASSQERTAYNEQFF.

The table lists this clonotype with many counts. The chain uses TRBV10-3 and TRBJ2-1; 7 bases align to TRBD2. With V trimmed by 0 bases and J by 4 bases, 3 bases remained unmatched. This CDR3 spans 15 amino acids. Germline CDR1 ENHRY, CDR2 SYGVKD. The CDR3 loop reads CAISESGRVYNEQFF. The CDR3 nucleotides are TGTGCCATCAGTGAGTCGGGGAGGGTATACAATGAGCAGTTCTTC.

This clonotype has only a few counts. V gene TRBV7-9 combines with J gene TRBJ1-2; possibly TRBD1 for D (5 bases). Trimming cost V 3 bases and J 3 bases, with 14 bases left between them. The CDR3 runs 15 residues. The germline CDR1 and CDR2 sequences are SEHNR and FQNEAQ (reference sequence). The CDR3 sequence is CASSFPGGGHYGYTF. The CDR3 bases are TGTGCCAGCAGCTTCCCGGGGGGAGGGCACTATGGCTACACCTTC.

This clonotype has at least ten counts. The CDR3 region is CASSYGASGGQETQYF. As DNA, the CDR3 is TGTGCCAGCAGTTATGGGGCTAGCGGGGGGCAAGAGACCCAGTACTTC. V and J are TRBV6-5 and TRBJ2-5; TRBD2 aligns across 11 bases. Unmatched junction bases numbered 5, after V lost 3 bases and J lost 2 bases. This CDR3 is built from 16 residues. Germline V gene lookup returns CDR1 MNHEY and CDR2 SVGAGI.

In DNA, the CDR3 is TGTGCCAGCAGTTTAGGAGGGGTCTTTGGCTACACCTTC. Amino acids: CASSLGGVFGYTF. The V and J genes are TRBV12-3 or TRBV12-4 and TRBJ1-2; possible D gene TRBD1, 5 bases. The CDR3 is 13 amino acids. Trimming removed 1 base at V and 7 bases at J, with 10 bases between.

This clonotype was recorded at least ten times. The CDR3 DNA reads as TGTGCCAGCAGCGTAGGGGGTCCGATCGAGGGTGGCTACACCTTC. Encoded protein: CASSVGGPIEGGYTF. The chain is built from TRBV9 and TRBJ1-2; D unclear. Germline assignment: CDR1 SGDLS and CDR2 YYNGEE. Trimming stripped 0 bases from V and 7 bases from J, with 16 bases between. The CDR3 spans 15 residues.

This clonotype appeared a few times. V is TRBV12-3 or TRBV12-4 and J is TRBJ2-7; 8 nucleotides line up with TRBD1. V gave up 3 bases and J gave up 0 bases; unmatched junction bases: 13. This CDR3 has 18 residues. In DNA, the CDR3 is TGTGCCAGCAGTTTCCGATCGTATTTGGGACAGGACTCCTACGAGCAGTACTTC. Its translation is CASSFRSYLGQDSYEQYF.

The chain joins TRBV28 to TRBJ2-3, with D perhaps given as TRBD1 or TRBD2 (6 bases each). CDR3 size: 13 residues. CDR1 and CDR2 from the germline V gene are MDHEN and SYDVKM. Deletions cut 10 bases from V and 3 bases from J, with 14 bases between. This chain's CDR3 is CATKKGGTDTQYF. As DNA, the CDR3 is TGTGCCACCAAGAAAGGGGGGACAGATACGCAGTATTTT.

This clonotype was seen at least ten times. The chain links TRBV29-1 to TRBJ2-5, with 8 bases identical to TRBD1. The length of the CDR3 is 12 residues. With V trimmed by 3 bases and J by 4 bases, 1 base remained unmatched. Per germline, CDR1 SQVTM and CDR2 ANQGSEA. DNA of the CDR3: TGCAGCGTTGATGGACAGGGAGAGACCCAGTACTTC. Residues: CSVDGQGETQYF.

This clonotype was found many times. The J gene is TRBJ2-1, the V gene TRBV4-2, with D tentatively TRBD2 (7 bases). Deletions cut 1 base from V and 4 bases from J, with 20 bases between. The CDR3 length is 18 residues. The germline gives CDR1 LGHNA, CDR2 YNFKEQ. The CDR3, as DNA: TGTGCCAGCAGCCAAGCTGCGGGGGCACTAAAGCAATACAATGAGCAGTTCTTC. This encodes CASSQAAGALKQYNEQFF.

V gene TRBV12-3 or TRBV12-4 combines with J gene TRBJ2-7, with 15 bases lining up with TRBD2. The V gene end was trimmed by 5 bases and the J gene end by 0 bases; junction bases not matched to a gene: 8. The CDR3 spans 18 residues. DNA for the CDR3: TGTGCCAGCAGTCCCGGGACTAGCGGGGGGCACAGCTCCTACGAGCAGTACTTC. Translating gives CASSPGTSGGHSSYEQYF.